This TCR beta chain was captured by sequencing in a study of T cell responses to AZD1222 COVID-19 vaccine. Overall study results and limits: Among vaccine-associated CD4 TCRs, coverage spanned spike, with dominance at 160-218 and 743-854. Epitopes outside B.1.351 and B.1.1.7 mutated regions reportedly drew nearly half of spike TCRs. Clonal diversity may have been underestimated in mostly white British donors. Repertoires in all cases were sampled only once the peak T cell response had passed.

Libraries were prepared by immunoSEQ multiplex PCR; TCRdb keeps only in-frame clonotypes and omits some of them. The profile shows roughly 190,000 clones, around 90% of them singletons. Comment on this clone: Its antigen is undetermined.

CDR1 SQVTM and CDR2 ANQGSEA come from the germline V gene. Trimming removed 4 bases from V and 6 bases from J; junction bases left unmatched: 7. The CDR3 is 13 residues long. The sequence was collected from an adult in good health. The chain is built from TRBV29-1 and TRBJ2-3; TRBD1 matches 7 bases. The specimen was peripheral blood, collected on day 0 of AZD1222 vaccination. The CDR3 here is CSVGQGERDTQYF. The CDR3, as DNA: TGCAGCGTTGGACAGGGCGAGAGGGATACGCAGTATTTT.